The clone carrying this T cell receptor beta chain was detected a few times. The antigen remains unidentified. This entry comes from a study of T-cell reconstitution after alpha-beta-depleted transplantation in children. Trimming took 1 base from V and 0 from J, leaving 12 bases between them. CDR3 length: 16 amino acids. The germline CDR1 and CDR2 sequences are SGHNT and YYREEE (reference sequence). Study-wide results and caveats: T-cell counts and diversity at one year following transplant were attributed mainly to newly produced T cells. There were reportedly several hundred expanded graft clones from which alpha-beta T cells came about two months after transplant. Elevated TCRbeta diversity at day 60 was traced, in some patients, to surviving recipient T cells and thymic progenitors.

The TCRbeta library was prepared with unique molecular identifiers. TCRdb re-derived calls from the PCR reads in MiXCR, one entry per CDR3 protein. The profile shows 95,000 to 120,000 distinct CDR3 sequences, approximately 6.4% of them singletons. Sequencing was performed on PBMCs, mostly from graft donor cells, taken 360 days after TCRalphabeta/CD19-depleted stem cell transplant. This receptor was identified in a male patient under 10 years old who had a stem cell transplant for acute lymphoblastic leukemia, so the T cells may come from the graft donor. The rearrangement links TRBV5-4 to TRBJ2-3, with D unresolved. The CDR3 loop is CASSLFRAPSTDTQYF. CDR3 bases: TGTGCCAGCAGCTTGTTCAGAGCGCCCAGCACAGATACGCAGTATTTT.